This is a list of T cell receptor beta chains from one sample in a study of metastatic and nonmetastatic thyroid tumors. TCRdb redid the clone calls on the PCR reads using MiXCR. Here the sample spans several thousand clones, just under 30% being singletons. The sequenced material came from tumor tissue. These receptors all stem from a female donor with papillary thyroid cancer or a benign thyroid nodule (not recorded which). Some clones in this sample may be carry-over from other donors' samples. Both conserved end residues are part of each CDR3. A D gene is named only where the DNA matches it firmly. Size tells how often a clone was seen (once, few, many) or the class of an expanded clone, and some rows leave it out.

V: TRBV24-1
J: TRBJ2-1
D: .
size: few
DNA: TGTGCCACCAGCACTTCTGACGGGGGTAACAATGAGAAGTTCTTC
CDR3: CATSTSDGGNNEKFF

V: TRBV27
J: TRBJ2-1
D: .
size: many
DNA: TGTGCCAGCAGTTTACATCGACTGGAGGTGAGCTCCTACAATGAGCAGTTCTTC
CDR3: CASSLHRLEVSSYNEQFF

V: TRBV7-9
J: TRBJ1-1
D: .
size: medium-sized
DNA: TGTGCCAGCAGCTTAGAACAGTCAGCTGAAGCTTTCTTT
CDR3: CASSLEQSAEAFF

V: TRBV10-1
J: TRBJ1-1
D: .
size: medium-sized
DNA: TGCGCCAGCTCAAAGGCCGAGAACACTGAAGCTTTCTTT
CDR3: CASSKAENTEAFF

V: TRBV12-3/TRBV12-4
J: TRBJ2-1
D: .
size: .
DNA: TGTGCCAGCAGTTTAATACAGTATACCAGGGATGAGCAGTTCTTC
CDR3: CASSLIQYTRDEQFF

V: TRBV28
J: TRBJ2-3
D: .
size: few
DNA: TGTGCCAGCAGTTTAAGAGGATTTGCAGATACGCAGTATTTT
CDR3: CASSLRGFADTQYF

V: TRBV19
J: TRBJ1-2
D: .
size: medium-sized
DNA: TGTGCCAGCAACCCATTCGGGGGGCACTATGGCTACACCTTC
CDR3: CASNPFGGHYGYTF

V: TRBV20-1
J: TRBJ1-6
D: TRBD1
size: .
DNA: TGCAGTGCACCGACCGGGACAGGGGGCGATTCACCCCTCCACTTT
CDR3: CSAPTGTGGDSPLHF

V: TRBV6-1
J: TRBJ2-3
D: TRBD1
size: large
DNA: TGTGCCACCTCGGACAGGGTAGGCACAGATACGCAGTATTTT
CDR3: CATSDRVGTDTQYF

V: TRBV27
J: TRBJ1-2
D: .
size: few
DNA: TGTGCCAGCAGTTTAGGGCAGGGAAAAGGCTACACCTTC
CDR3: CASSLGQGKGYTF

V: TRBV7-3
J: TRBJ2-1
D: TRBD2
size: .
DNA: TGTGCCAGCAGCTTTACCCCTAGCGGGTCCTACAATGAGCAGTTCTTC
CDR3: CASSFTPSGSYNEQFF

V: TRBV6-2/TRBV6-3
J: TRBJ1-1
D: TRBD1
size: .
DNA: TGTGCCAGCGTTTCAAGTGGCTCCCAGACAGGGAAGGACACTGAAGCTTTCTTT
CDR3: CASVSSGSQTGKDTEAFF

V: TRBV12-3/TRBV12-4
J: TRBJ1-3
D: .
size: .
DNA: TGTGCCAGCAGTTTGAGTTTCTCTGGAAACACCATATATTTT
CDR3: CASSLSFSGNTIYF

V: TRBV10-1
J: TRBJ1-1
D: .
size: many
DNA: TGCGCCAGCAGTGATTCGAGGTACACTGAAGCTTTCTTT
CDR3: CASSDSRYTEAFF

V: TRBV11-2
J: TRBJ2-3
D: TRBD2
size: .
DNA: TGTGCCAGCAGCTTAGGCCTAGCGGGAGTTGCGGATACGCAGTATTTT
CDR3: CASSLGLAGVADTQYF

V: TRBV30
J: TRBJ2-3
D: TRBD2
size: .
DNA: TGTGCCTGGAGTTATTCTTTCGACAGCCCGGGGGGGACAGATACGCAGTATTTT
CDR3: CAWSYSFDSPGGTDTQYF

V: TRBV5-1
J: TRBJ2-2
D: TRBD2
size: .
DNA: TGCGCCAGCAGCTCCGGACTAGCGGGAGGGCCCACCGGGGAGCTGTTTTTT
CDR3: CASSSGLAGGPTGELFF

V: TRBV6-1
J: TRBJ2-3
D: TRBD2
size: .
DNA: TGTGCCAGCCCAGTAGCGGGAGTTAGAACAGATACGCAGTATTTT
CDR3: CASPVAGVRTDTQYF

V: TRBV20-1
J: TRBJ2-7
D: TRBD1
size: .
DNA: TGCAGTGCTAGAGATCGGAACAGGGGATCCTACGAGCAGTACTTC
CDR3: CSARDRNRGSYEQYF

V: TRBV29-1
J: TRBJ2-5
D: TRBD1
size: few
DNA: TGCAGCGTTGGGGGGACAGGCTTAAGGGAGACCCAGTACTTC
CDR3: CSVGGTGLRETQYF

V: TRBV24-1
J: TRBJ2-3
D: TRBD2
size: once
DNA: TGCGCCACCAGTAGGTCTAGCGGGAGGGACGGGAAAGATACGCAGTATTTT
CDR3: CATSRSSGRDGKDTQYF

V: TRBV4-1
J: TRBJ1-5
D: TRBD1
size: many
DNA: TGCGCCAGCAGAACAGGGGCCGGACAGCTCCAGCCCCAGCATTTT
CDR3: CASRTGAGQLQPQHF

V: TRBV7-9
J: TRBJ2-7
D: .
size: .
DNA: TGTGCCAGCAGCCCACAGAAGGGGGGACCCTACGAGCAGTACTTC
CDR3: CASSPQKGGPYEQYF

V: TRBV29-1
J: TRBJ1-2
D: TRBD1
size: medium-sized
DNA: TGCAGCGTTGGCACAGGGGTAGTCTATGGCTACACCTTC
CDR3: CSVGTGVVYGYTF

V: TRBV9
J: TRBJ2-7
D: TRBD2
size: medium-sized
DNA: TGTGCCAGCAGCGTTGGTAGCGGGAAAACCTACGAGCAGTACTTC
CDR3: CASSVGSGKTYEQYF

V: TRBV11-2
J: TRBJ1-2
D: .
size: medium-sized
DNA: TGTGCCAGCAGCTTAGAGGGTTCCGGTTACTATGGCTACACCTTC
CDR3: CASSLEGSGYYGYTF

V: TRBV5-6
J: TRBJ2-3
D: TRBD1
size: many
DNA: TGTGCCAGCAGCCCGGGACAGGGAAACGGAGATACGCAGTATTTT
CDR3: CASSPGQGNGDTQYF

V: TRBV6-1
J: TRBJ2-2
D: .
size: large
DNA: TGTGCCAGCAGAGGAGGGACAGCCCAGAGGACCGGGGAGCTGTTTTTT
CDR3: CASRGGTAQRTGELFF

V: TRBV10-2
J: TRBJ1-3
D: .
size: .
DNA: TGCGCCATCAGTGAGTCCGGCCTCTCTGGAAACACCATATATTTT
CDR3: CAISESGLSGNTIYF

V: TRBV15
J: TRBJ2-7
D: .
size: few
DNA: TGTGCCACCAGCAGAGACGTCGTCGGCGAGCAGTACTTC
CDR3: CATSRDVVGEQYF

V: TRBV27
J: TRBJ1-6
D: TRBD1
size: large
DNA: TGTGCCAGCAGTTTTTCTACCCCGGGACAGACGAATTCACCCCTCCACTTT
CDR3: CASSFSTPGQTNSPLHF

V: TRBV3-1
J: TRBJ2-7
D: TRBD2
size: once
DNA: TGTGCCAGCAGCCGACCCGGTAACTCGGGGGGGAGGTACTTC
CDR3: CASSRPGNSGGRYF

V: TRBV6-1
J: TRBJ2-7
D: TRBD2
size: .
DNA: TGTGCCAGCGGTAGCGGGAGTGCATACGAGCAGTACTTC
CDR3: CASGSGSAYEQYF

V: TRBV19
J: TRBJ1-2
D: TRBD1
size: medium-sized
DNA: TGTGCCAGTAGTCCGACAGGGCGGGGGTACGTTAACTATGGCTACACCTTC
CDR3: CASSPTGRGYVNYGYTF

V: TRBV6-1
J: TRBJ2-7
D: .
size: .
DNA: TGTGCCAGCAGTGTCAACCCCTCGGCCTACGAGCAGTACTTC
CDR3: CASSVNPSAYEQYF

V: TRBV20-1
J: TRBJ2-7
D: .
size: few
DNA: TGCAGTGCTAACCCACTCAGCAGGCCTAGAGAGCAGTACTTC
CDR3: CSANPLSRPREQYF

V: TRBV12-3/TRBV12-4
J: TRBJ1-1
D: TRBD1
size: medium-sized
DNA: TGTGCCAGCAGTTTAACCCCGAAACAGGGGGGGGCTTTCTTT
CDR3: CASSLTPKQGGAFF

V: TRBV4-2
J: TRBJ1-1
D: .
size: .
DNA: TGTGCCAGCAGCCCATATCCCGGGGGAGGGGAGAACACTGAAGCTTTCTTT
CDR3: CASSPYPGGGENTEAFF

V: TRBV5-5
J: TRBJ2-5
D: TRBD1
size: medium-sized
DNA: TGTGCCAGCAGCGCAGGGGGACAGGGCCCTCAAGAGACCCAGTACTTC
CDR3: CASSAGGQGPQETQYF

V: TRBV2
J: TRBJ2-7
D: .
size: large
DNA: TGTGCCAGCAGTGAAATCGGGACGGCAACCTACGAGCAGTACTTC
CDR3: CASSEIGTATYEQYF

V: TRBV5-1
J: TRBJ2-2
D: .
size: .
DNA: TGCGCCAGCAGCTTAAGGGTAAACACCGGGGAGCTGTTTTTT
CDR3: CASSLRVNTGELFF

V: TRBV6-2/TRBV6-3
J: TRBJ1-5
D: TRBD1
size: few
DNA: TGTGCCAGCAGTTCATACAGGGGGCCTAAGGGACAGCCCCAGCATTTT
CDR3: CASSSYRGPKGQPQHF

V: TRBV7-3
J: TRBJ2-3
D: TRBD1
size: .
DNA: TGTGCCTGCAGCACAAAACGGACAGGAGGTAGCACAGATACGCAGTATTTT
CDR3: CACSTKRTGGSTDTQYF

V: TRBV30
J: TRBJ2-6
D: .
size: .
DNA: TGTGCCTGGTCCCACTCTGGGTCCAACGTCCTGACTTTC
CDR3: CAWSHSGSNVLTF

V: TRBV7-2
J: TRBJ2-7
D: .
size: .
DNA: TGTGCCAGCAGCCAGAGACAGGGAGGGTCCTACGAGCAGTACTTC
CDR3: CASSQRQGGSYEQYF

V: TRBV28
J: TRBJ2-7
D: .
size: .
DNA: TGTGCCAGTTCCAGCTGGTCCTACGAGCAGTACTTC
CDR3: CASSSWSYEQYF

V: TRBV7-2
J: TRBJ1-5
D: .
size: .
DNA: TGTGCCAGCAGCTTACAGGGAGGTCAGCCCCAGCATTTT
CDR3: CASSLQGGQPQHF

V: TRBV28
J: TRBJ1-5
D: TRBD1
size: medium-sized
DNA: TGTGCCAGCAGTTCCCGACAGGGCCATCAGCCCCAGCATTTT
CDR3: CASSSRQGHQPQHF

V: TRBV27
J: TRBJ2-7
D: TRBD1
size: .
DNA: TGTGCCAGCCGTGGACAGGTCTACGAGCAGTACTTC
CDR3: CASRGQVYEQYF

V: TRBV5-1
J: TRBJ1-1
D: .
size: medium-sized
DNA: TGCGCCAGCAGCTTGGGCTTAGTACCCGGGGCTTTCTTT
CDR3: CASSLGLVPGAFF

V: TRBV6-1
J: TRBJ1-2
D: .
size: few
DNA: TGTGCCAGCAGTGAGAGCGCCGACTATGGCTACACCTTC
CDR3: CASSESADYGYTF

V: TRBV27
J: TRBJ2-7
D: TRBD2
size: few
DNA: TGTGCCAGCAGTTTACGGCGGGAGCTCTCCTACGAGCAGTACTTC
CDR3: CASSLRRELSYEQYF

V: TRBV7-2
J: TRBJ2-5
D: .
size: .
DNA: TGTGCCAGCAGCACCTACAGGGAAGAGACCCAGTACTTC
CDR3: CASSTYREETQYF

V: TRBV6-2/TRBV6-3
J: TRBJ2-7
D: .
size: .
DNA: TGTGCCAGCAGTTACTCATGGGGGGCCGGGGTTAGGGAGCAGTACTTC
CDR3: CASSYSWGAGVREQYF

V: TRBV9
J: TRBJ2-7
D: TRBD2
size: .
DNA: TGTGCCAGCAGCGGGTCGACTAGCGGGTCCTACGAGCAGTACTTC
CDR3: CASSGSTSGSYEQYF